Below are 10 T cell receptor beta chains sequenced from a single sample in a study of cytomegalovirus exposure and HLA in healthy donors. Primers included in the PCR were 60 Vbeta and 13 Jbeta primers. The protocol was immunoSEQ multiplex PCR, while the TCRdb copy is restricted to in-frame clones and leaves out a portion. The data show tens of thousands of clones, with around 79% seen just once and about 4.5% held by the top ten. Sequenced material: PBMCs. The source of these receptors is a woman between 35 and 50 years old in good health and CMV-seropositive.

This clone was counted only a few times. V and J are TRBV7-9 and TRBJ1-2, with 8 bases matching TRBD1. Germline CDR1 SEHNR, CDR2 FQNEAQ (reference sequence). The CDR3 has 17 residues. J was trimmed by 7 bases and V by 5 bases; bases with no gene match: 18. The CDR3 is CASSDPLRQGRKSGYTF. For the CDR3, the DNA is TGTGCCAGCAGCGACCCGCTCAGACAGGGGCGCAAGAGTGGCTACACCTTC. The full variable domain, in which reference TRBV7-9 and TRBJ1-2 provide the parts outside the CDR3, is DTGVSQNPRHKITKRGQNVTFRCDPISEHNRLYWYRQTLGQGPEFLTYFQNEAQLEKSRLLSDRFSAERPKGSFSTLEIQRTEQGDSAMYLCASSDPLRQGRKSGYTFGSGTRLTVV.

The rearrangement joins TRBV7-2 to TRBJ2-6; D may be TRBD1 (6 bases). Trimming removed 2 bases from V and 2 bases from J, with 7 bases in between. This CDR3 has 15 residues. Germline V lookup: CDR1 SGHTA, CDR2 FQGNSA. This CDR3 reads CASSLKGAGANVLTF. Here the CDR3 DNA reads TGTGCCAGCAGCTTAAAGGGGGCTGGGGCCAACGTCCTGACTTTC.

The CDR3 bases are TGTGCCAGCAGCTTCCCGGGACTAGCGGGAGAAGGCTACGAGCAGTACTTC. Its protein product is CASSFPGLAGEGYEQYF. The chain joins TRBV5-6 to TRBJ2-7; 14 bases map to TRBD2. Trimming cost V 2 bases and J 3 bases; bases outside gene matches: 7. Germline CDR1 and CDR2: SGHDT and YYEEEE. The CDR3 consists of 17 residues.

This clone was seen only a few times. V gene TRBV4-1 combines with J gene TRBJ2-5, with TRBD1 matching 7 bases. V dropped 2 bases and J dropped 1; count of bases not matched to a gene: 4. This CDR3 contains 15 residues. Germline-derived CDR1 and CDR2 are MGHRA and YSYEKL. CDR3 sequence reads: CASSQIQGPQETQYF. The CDR3 DNA reads as TGCGCCAGCAGCCAAATACAGGGGCCCCAAGAGACCCAGTACTTC.

The CDR3 DNA follows: TGTGCCAGCAGCTTACAGACCGCGGGAGGGCCGGGTACGCAGTATTTT. It is translated as CASSLQTAGGPGTQYF. This chain joins TRBV11-3 and TRBJ2-3; 9 positions agree with TRBD2. The CDR3 is 16 residues long. Germline CDR1 SGHNT, CDR2 YENEEA. The trim removed 2 bases at V and 8 bases at J, leaving 11 bases unmatched.

The V call is TRBV7-9, the J call TRBJ2-3; the match to TRBD2 covers 7 bases. Germline CDR1 and CDR2: SEHNR and FQNEAQ (reference sequence). With V trimmed by 3 bases and J by 3 bases, 3 bases remained unmatched. The CDR3 loop spans 14 amino acids. CDR3 DNA: TGTGCCAGCAGCTTCGGCGGGAGTACAGATACGCAGTATTTT. Encoded protein: CASSFGGSTDTQYF.

This clone was detected only a few times. In DNA form, the CDR3 reads TGTGCCAGCAGTTACGGCAGGGGGATCTTGGACACTGAAGCTTTCTTT. This gives the protein CASSYGRGILDTEAFF. This chain uses TRBV6-5 with TRBJ1-1; 7 positions match TRBD1. Germline loops: CDR1 MNHEY, CDR2 SVGAGI. The CDR3 is made up of 16 amino acids. V was clipped by 2 bases and J by 3 bases; unmatched bases: 9.

V is TRBV7-9 and J is TRBJ2-7, with D possibly being TRBD1 (5 bases). Trimming left V 4 bases short and J 2 bases short, with 6 bases between. The CDR3 totals 12 residues. The germline gives CDR1 SEHNR, CDR2 FQNEAQ (reference sequence). The chain's CDR3 is CASSSGTYEQYF. CDR3 nucleotides: TGTGCCAGCAGCTCAGGGACCTACGAGCAGTACTTC.

This chain joins TRBV18 and TRBJ1-5, with D possibly TRBD1 on 6 matching bases. CDR1 and CDR2 (germline): KGHSH, LQKENI. V shed 3 bases and J shed 5 bases, with 23 bases lying between them. The CDR3 has 18 residues. The CDR3 DNA reads TGTGCCAGCTCACCGGAAAAAATAAACAGGGTGGGAGATCAGCCCCAGCATTTT. It is translated as CASSPEKINRVGDQPQHF.

The chain is built from TRBV12-5 and TRBJ2-4; 9 positions agree with TRBD2. The germline CDR1 and CDR2 sequences are LGHNT and FRNRAP. The CDR3 has 20 residues. Germline trimming cut 2 bases from V and 5 bases from J; bases unmatched to any gene: 19. CDR3 DNA: TGTGCTAGTGGTTTGCCCCCACAAAGGGCGGGGGGGCCAGGGGAAAACATTCAGTACTTC. It specifies CASGLPPQRAGGPGENIQYF.